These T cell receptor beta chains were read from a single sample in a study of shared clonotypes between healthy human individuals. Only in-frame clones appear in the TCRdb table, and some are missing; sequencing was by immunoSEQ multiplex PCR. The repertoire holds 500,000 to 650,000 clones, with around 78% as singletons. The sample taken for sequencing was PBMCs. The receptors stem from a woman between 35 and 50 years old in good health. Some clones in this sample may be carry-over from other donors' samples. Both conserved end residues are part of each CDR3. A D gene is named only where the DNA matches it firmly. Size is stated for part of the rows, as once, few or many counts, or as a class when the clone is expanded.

CDR3nt: TGTGCCAGCAGCTTAGAACTAGCGTCTAGCACAGATACGCAGTATTTT
CDR3aa: CASSLELASSTDTQYF
v_gene: TRBV7-2
len: 16
abundance: NA
j_gene: TRBJ2-3
d_gene: TRBD2

CDR3nt: TGTGCCAGCAGTGAAGAGGGGGTAGACACAGATACGCAGTATTTT
CDR3aa: CASSEEGVDTDTQYF
v_gene: TRBV6-1
len: 15
abundance: NA
j_gene: TRBJ2-3
d_gene: NA

CDR3nt: TGTGCCAGCAGCCAAGGACTAGCGAAATCCAATGAGCAGTTCTTC
CDR3aa: CASSQGLAKSNEQFF
v_gene: TRBV4-2
len: 15
abundance: NA
j_gene: TRBJ2-1
d_gene: TRBD2

CDR3nt: TGTGCCTGGAGTGGATGGGCCAGCGGGACCTATTACAATGAGCAGTTCTTC
CDR3aa: CAWSGWASGTYYNEQFF
v_gene: TRBV30
len: 17
abundance: NA
j_gene: TRBJ2-1
d_gene: TRBD2

CDR3nt: TGTGCCAGCAGCTTGGCCGGGACTAGGGGCGATGAGCAGTTCTTC
CDR3aa: CASSLAGTRGDEQFF
v_gene: TRBV5-4
len: 15
abundance: NA
j_gene: TRBJ2-1
d_gene: TRBD2

CDR3nt: TGTGCCAGCAGGGTCCGGGACAGGGTCCCTGCTCAGTACTTC
CDR3aa: CASRVRDRVPAQYF
v_gene: TRBV6-8
len: 14
abundance: NA
j_gene: TRBJ2-4
d_gene: TRBD1

CDR3nt: TGTGCCAGCAGTGACTTCGGGGGGGTACCGGTCCATGGCTACACCTTC
CDR3aa: CASSDFGGVPVHGYTF
v_gene: TRBV6-4
len: 16
abundance: few
j_gene: TRBJ1-2
d_gene: NA

CDR3nt: TGTGCCACCAGCAGGGGTCTAGCGGGGGATAATGAGCAGTTCTTC
CDR3aa: CATSRGLAGDNEQFF
v_gene: TRBV15
len: 15
abundance: NA
j_gene: TRBJ2-1
d_gene: TRBD2

CDR3nt: TGTGCCAGCAGCTTCACGGGTTTAGAGACCCAGTACTTC
CDR3aa: CASSFTGLETQYF
v_gene: TRBV13
len: 13
abundance: NA
j_gene: TRBJ2-5
d_gene: NA

CDR3nt: TGCGCCAGCAGCCAAGGGGAATCCAGGAGGGTTAACTATGGCTACACCTTC
CDR3aa: CASSQGESRRVNYGYTF
v_gene: TRBV4-1
len: 17
abundance: NA
j_gene: TRBJ1-2
d_gene: NA

CDR3nt: TGCAGCGTTGGACCGGGTCATTCAACGGCGGAGCAGTACTTC
CDR3aa: CSVGPGHSTAEQYF
v_gene: TRBV29-1
len: 14
abundance: NA
j_gene: TRBJ2-7
d_gene: NA

CDR3nt: TGCGCCAGCAGCCGTGGGACGGCCCCACCAGGGGACTACGAGCAGTACTTC
CDR3aa: CASSRGTAPPGDYEQYF
v_gene: TRBV5-1
len: 17
abundance: NA
j_gene: TRBJ2-7
d_gene: NA

CDR3nt: TGCGCCAGCTTTACAGGACAGGGGTATCAGCCCCAGCATTTT
CDR3aa: CASFTGQGYQPQHF
v_gene: TRBV23-1
len: 14
abundance: NA
j_gene: TRBJ1-5
d_gene: TRBD1

CDR3nt: TGTGCCAGCAGTTTGCCGGCTGGAAACACCATATATTTT
CDR3aa: CASSLPAGNTIYF
v_gene: TRBV28
len: 13
abundance: NA
j_gene: TRBJ1-3
d_gene: NA

CDR3nt: TGCGCCAGCACCCCGGGGGGGGGTGAAGAGACCCAGTACTTC
CDR3aa: CASTPGGGEETQYF
v_gene: TRBV5-1
len: 14
abundance: NA
j_gene: TRBJ2-5
d_gene: TRBD2

CDR3nt: TGTGCCAGCAGAAGTACAGGGGGGGAGCAGTACTTC
CDR3aa: CASRSTGGEQYF
v_gene: TRBV28
len: 12
abundance: NA
j_gene: TRBJ2-7
d_gene: TRBD1

CDR3nt: TGTGCCAGCAGCGTTATAGGGGCGGGTGAGCAGTACTTC
CDR3aa: CASSVIGAGEQYF
v_gene: TRBV11-2
len: 13
abundance: NA
j_gene: TRBJ2-7
d_gene: NA

CDR3nt: TGTGCCAGCAGCCCAGACAGATCCACGTACGAGCAGTACTTC
CDR3aa: CASSPDRSTYEQYF
v_gene: TRBV5-4
len: 14
abundance: once
j_gene: TRBJ2-7
d_gene: NA

CDR3nt: TGCGCCAGCAGCACTCTGCAGGGGGCAAACTATGGCTACACCTTC
CDR3aa: CASSTLQGANYGYTF
v_gene: TRBV5-1
len: 15
abundance: NA
j_gene: TRBJ1-2
d_gene: TRBD1

CDR3nt: TGTGCCAGCAGCTTAGACAGGGTAGATGAAAAACTGTTTTTT
CDR3aa: CASSLDRVDEKLFF
v_gene: TRBV11-2
len: 14
abundance: NA
j_gene: TRBJ1-4
d_gene: NA

CDR3nt: TGTGCCAGCAGTGACTGGACTAGCGGGACCTACGAGCAGTACTTC
CDR3aa: CASSDWTSGTYEQYF
v_gene: TRBV28
len: 15
abundance: NA
j_gene: TRBJ2-7
d_gene: TRBD2

CDR3nt: TGTGCCAGCAGTTCGGGTTACAATGAGCAGTTCTTC
CDR3aa: CASSSGYNEQFF
v_gene: TRBV27
len: 12
abundance: NA
j_gene: TRBJ2-1
d_gene: NA

CDR3nt: TGTGCCACCTCTTGGGGGAACACCGGGGAGCTGTTTTTT
CDR3aa: CATSWGNTGELFF
v_gene: TRBV7-3
len: 13
abundance: NA
j_gene: TRBJ2-2
d_gene: NA

CDR3nt: TGTGCCAGCAGTGTGGACAGGGTTTATGAGCAGTTCTTC
CDR3aa: CASSVDRVYEQFF
v_gene: TRBV6-1
len: 13
abundance: once
j_gene: TRBJ2-1
d_gene: TRBD1

CDR3nt: TGCAGCGTTGGAGGGTCCTCTGGGGCCAACGTCCTGACTTTC
CDR3aa: CSVGGSSGANVLTF
v_gene: TRBV29-1
len: 14
abundance: NA
j_gene: TRBJ2-6
d_gene: NA

CDR3nt: TGCGCCAGCAGCTTGTGGACCGAGGACTATGGCTACACCTTC
CDR3aa: CASSLWTEDYGYTF
v_gene: TRBV5-1
len: 14
abundance: NA
j_gene: TRBJ1-2
d_gene: NA

CDR3nt: TGTGCCAGCAACCGGGACAGGGGGCCGGGAAACATTCAGTACTTC
CDR3aa: CASNRDRGPGNIQYF
v_gene: TRBV6-6
len: 15
abundance: many
j_gene: TRBJ2-4
d_gene: TRBD1

CDR3nt: TGTGCCAGCAGCTTAAAAAGGTGGGCGGGACAGGGTTTGCGCGAGCAGTACTTC
CDR3aa: CASSLKRWAGQGLREQYF
v_gene: TRBV7-2
len: 18
abundance: once
j_gene: TRBJ2-7
d_gene: TRBD1

CDR3nt: TGTGCCACCAGCAGAGCTGGCAGTAACTATGGCTACACCTTC
CDR3aa: CATSRAGSNYGYTF
v_gene: TRBV15
len: 14
abundance: NA
j_gene: TRBJ1-2
d_gene: NA

CDR3nt: TGTGCCATCAGTGAGTCGGTCGGTGCCAAAAACATTCAGTACTTC
CDR3aa: CAISESVGAKNIQYF
v_gene: TRBV10-3
len: 15
abundance: NA
j_gene: TRBJ2-4
d_gene: NA

CDR3nt: TGTGCCAGCAGCTTAGAGGGGACAGGCGACTCGCAGTTGTACTTC
CDR3aa: CASSLEGTGDSQLYF
v_gene: TRBV7-3
len: 15
abundance: NA
j_gene: TRBJ2-7
d_gene: TRBD1

CDR3nt: TGCGCCAGCAGCTTGGGGGCGACAGGGGGCGGGTACGAGCAGTACTTC
CDR3aa: CASSLGATGGGYEQYF
v_gene: TRBV5-1
len: 16
abundance: NA
j_gene: TRBJ2-7
d_gene: TRBD1

CDR3nt: TGTGCCAGCTCACCGGGGAGCGACGAGCAGTACTTC
CDR3aa: CASSPGSDEQYF
v_gene: TRBV18
len: 12
abundance: NA
j_gene: TRBJ2-7
d_gene: NA

CDR3nt: TGTGCCAGCAGGGCTAGCGGGAACAGGGGCTACAATGAGCAGTTCTTC
CDR3aa: CASRASGNRGYNEQFF
v_gene: TRBV28
len: 16
abundance: NA
j_gene: TRBJ2-1
d_gene: TRBD2

CDR3nt: TGTGCCAGCACTACCACGGAAGGCTATAGCAATCAGCCCCAGCATTTT
CDR3aa: CASTTTEGYSNQPQHF
v_gene: TRBV28
len: 16
abundance: once
j_gene: TRBJ1-5
d_gene: NA

CDR3nt: TGCGCCAGCACCCGTATGGAGGGTACTGGCCACACCTTC
CDR3aa: CASTRMEGTGHTF
v_gene: TRBV4-1
len: 13
abundance: NA
j_gene: TRBJ1-2
d_gene: NA

CDR3nt: TGCGCCAGCAGCTTTATCTGGACAGGAGGTACAGATACGCAGTATTTT
CDR3aa: CASSFIWTGGTDTQYF
v_gene: TRBV5-1
len: 16
abundance: once
j_gene: TRBJ2-3
d_gene: TRBD1

CDR3nt: TGTGCCAGCAGCACTAGCGGGGTTAACAATGAGCAGTTCTTC
CDR3aa: CASSTSGVNNEQFF
v_gene: TRBV7-8
len: 14
abundance: NA
j_gene: TRBJ2-1
d_gene: TRBD2

CDR3nt: TGCGCCAGCAGCTTGGAAGGAGGTATGAACACTGAAGCTTTCTTT
CDR3aa: CASSLEGGMNTEAFF
v_gene: TRBV5-1
len: 15
abundance: NA
j_gene: TRBJ1-1
d_gene: NA

CDR3nt: TGTGCCAGCAAGGACCCCCCGGGATGGACTAATGAAAAACTGTTTTTT
CDR3aa: CASKDPPGWTNEKLFF
v_gene: TRBV2
len: 16
abundance: NA
j_gene: TRBJ1-4
d_gene: NA

CDR3nt: TGTGCCAGCAGTTACCTGCCCAGAGGGAGCAATGAGCAGTTCTTC
CDR3aa: CASSYLPRGSNEQFF
v_gene: TRBV6-5
len: 15
abundance: NA
j_gene: TRBJ2-1
d_gene: NA

CDR3nt: TGTGCCAGCAGCGTAGCACTAGCGGGAGTCTTAGGCGCAGATACGCAGTATTTT
CDR3aa: CASSVALAGVLGADTQYF
v_gene: TRBV9
len: 18
abundance: NA
j_gene: TRBJ2-3
d_gene: TRBD2

CDR3nt: TGCGCCAGCAGCCGCCCCGGGACAGGGGTCGAGCAGTACTTC
CDR3aa: CASSRPGTGVEQYF
v_gene: TRBV4-1
len: 14
abundance: NA
j_gene: TRBJ2-7
d_gene: TRBD1

CDR3nt: TGTGCCAGCAGCCAAGTCGCAGCGGACGAGCAGTACTTC
CDR3aa: CASSQVAADEQYF
v_gene: TRBV7-2
len: 13
abundance: few
j_gene: TRBJ2-7
d_gene: NA

CDR3nt: TGTGCCTGGAGCCTGACAGGTAACACAGATACGCAGTATTTT
CDR3aa: CAWSLTGNTDTQYF
v_gene: TRBV30
len: 14
abundance: once
j_gene: TRBJ2-3
d_gene: NA

CDR3nt: TGTGCCAGCAGTTACTCGACAGGGCATGCTTTCTTT
CDR3aa: CASSYSTGHAFF
v_gene: TRBV6-5
len: 12
abundance: NA
j_gene: TRBJ1-1
d_gene: TRBD1

CDR3nt: TGCAGCGTTGAGGTCCCTTGGGGCACAGATACGCAGTATTTT
CDR3aa: CSVEVPWGTDTQYF
v_gene: TRBV29-1
len: 14
abundance: NA
j_gene: TRBJ2-3
d_gene: NA

CDR3nt: TGCGCCAGCAGCTCCACTAGCTACACAGATACGCAGTATTTT
CDR3aa: CASSSTSYTDTQYF
v_gene: TRBV5-1
len: 14
abundance: NA
j_gene: TRBJ2-3
d_gene: NA

CDR3nt: TGTGCCAGCAGTGAAGGGGGGCGTAATGAGCAGTTCTTC
CDR3aa: CASSEGGRNEQFF
v_gene: TRBV6-1
len: 13
abundance: NA
j_gene: TRBJ2-1
d_gene: NA

CDR3nt: TGTGCCAGCAGCTTGAAAGAGACCCAGTACTTC
CDR3aa: CASSLKETQYF
v_gene: TRBV11-2
len: 11
abundance: few
j_gene: TRBJ2-5
d_gene: NA

CDR3nt: TGTGCCAGCAGTGAAGTTGGGCAGCCCCAGCATTTT
CDR3aa: CASSEVGQPQHF
v_gene: TRBV6-1
len: 12
abundance: NA
j_gene: TRBJ1-5
d_gene: NA

CDR3nt: TGTGCCAGCAGTCAACAGGGAGGTGGGAATTCACCCCTCCACTTT
CDR3aa: CASSQQGGGNSPLHF
v_gene: TRBV27
len: 15
abundance: NA
j_gene: TRBJ1-6
d_gene: NA